The source of this TCR beta chain is a study of shared clonotypes between healthy human individuals. Whole-study findings and limits: Memory subsets generally showed lower estimated richness than naive subsets.

Of note for this clone: No antigen is known for it.

The germline V gene encodes CDR1 SGDLS and CDR2 YYNGEE. The CDR3 runs to 16 residues. The J segment lost 1 base and the V segment lost 4 bases, leaving 5 bases of the junction unmatched. The assay was immunoSEQ multiplex PCR, and TCRdb's table has in-frame clones only and misses some. In the table there are about 2.4 million clones, approximately 93% of which are singletons. The chain couples TRBV9 to TRBJ2-2; 9 bases align to TRBD1. Sequencing input: naive CD4+ T cells from PBMCs. The subset: CD45RA+ positively selected. The clonotype comes from a young man in good health. Some clones in this sample may be carry-over from other donors' samples. The CDR3 DNA reads as TGTGCCAGCAGCCCTAGGACAGGGGAGAACACCGGGGAGCTGTTTTTT. Its protein product is CASSPRTGENTGELFF.